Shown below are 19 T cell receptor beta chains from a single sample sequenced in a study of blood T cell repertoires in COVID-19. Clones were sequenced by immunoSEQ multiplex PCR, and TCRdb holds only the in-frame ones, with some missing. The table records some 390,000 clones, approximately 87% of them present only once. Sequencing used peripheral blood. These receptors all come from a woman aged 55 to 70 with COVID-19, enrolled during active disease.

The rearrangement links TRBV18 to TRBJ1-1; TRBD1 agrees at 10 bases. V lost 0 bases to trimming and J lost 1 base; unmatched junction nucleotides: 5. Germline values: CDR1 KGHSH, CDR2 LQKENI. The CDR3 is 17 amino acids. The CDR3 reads CASSPPGTGARNTEAFF. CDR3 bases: TGTGCCAGCTCACCACCCGGGACAGGGGCAAGGAACACTGAAGCTTTCTTT.

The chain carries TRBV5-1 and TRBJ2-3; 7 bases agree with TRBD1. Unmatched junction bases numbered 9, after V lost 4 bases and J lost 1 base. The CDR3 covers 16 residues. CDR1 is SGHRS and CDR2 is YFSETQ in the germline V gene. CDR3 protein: CASSLIRGIGTDTQYF. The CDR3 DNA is TGCGCCAGCAGCCTCATCAGGGGGATTGGCACAGATACGCAGTATTTT.

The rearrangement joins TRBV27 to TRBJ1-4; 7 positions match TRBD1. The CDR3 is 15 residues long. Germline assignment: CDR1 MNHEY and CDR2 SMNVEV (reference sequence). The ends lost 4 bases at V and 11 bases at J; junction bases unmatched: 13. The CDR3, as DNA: TGTGCCAGCAGTTCCCGCGAAGGGGGCTTGAGGAAACTGTTTTTT. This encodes CASSSREGGLRKLFF.

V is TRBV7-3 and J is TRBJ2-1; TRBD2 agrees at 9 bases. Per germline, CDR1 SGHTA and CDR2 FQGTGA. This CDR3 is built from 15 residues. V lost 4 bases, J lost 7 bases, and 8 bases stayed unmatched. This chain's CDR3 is CASSSPGGGVNEQFF. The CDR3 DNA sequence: TGTGCCAGCAGCTCCCCTGGCGGGGGGGTAAATGAGCAGTTCTTC.

Here the CDR3 reads CASRPGTGEAYGYTF. CDR3 DNA: TGTGCCAGCAGGCCCGGGACAGGTGAGGCCTATGGCTACACCTTC. The V and J genes are TRBV4-2 and TRBJ1-2, with 8 bases that match TRBD1. Germline V CDR1 and CDR2: LGHNA, YNFKEQ. This CDR3 spans 15 amino acids. The trim removed 6 bases at V and 4 bases at J, leaving 10 bases unmatched.

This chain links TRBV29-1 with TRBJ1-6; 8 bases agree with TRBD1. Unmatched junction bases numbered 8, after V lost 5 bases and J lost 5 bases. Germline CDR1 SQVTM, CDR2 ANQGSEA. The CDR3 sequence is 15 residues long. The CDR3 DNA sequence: TGCAGCGTTAAAAAGACAGGGGAAAATAATTCACCCCTCCACTTT. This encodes CSVKKTGENNSPLHF.

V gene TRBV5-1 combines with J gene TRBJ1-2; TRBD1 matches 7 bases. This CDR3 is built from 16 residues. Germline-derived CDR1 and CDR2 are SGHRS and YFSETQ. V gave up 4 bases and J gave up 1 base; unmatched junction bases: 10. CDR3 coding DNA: TGCGCCAGCAGCCCGGGGACAGTCGGGGGTAACTATGGCTACACCTTC. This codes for CASSPGTVGGNYGYTF. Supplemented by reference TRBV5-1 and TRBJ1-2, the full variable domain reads KAGVTQTPRYLIKTRGQQVTLSCSPISGHRSVSWYQQTPGQGLQFLFEYFSETQRNKGNFPGRFSGRQFSNSRSEMNVSTLELGDSALYLCASSPGTVGGNYGYTFGSGTRLTVV.

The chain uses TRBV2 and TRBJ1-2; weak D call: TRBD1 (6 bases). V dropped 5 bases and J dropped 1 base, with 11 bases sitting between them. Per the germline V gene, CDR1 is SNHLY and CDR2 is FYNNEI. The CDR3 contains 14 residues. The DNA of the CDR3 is TGTGCCAGCAGTCACCAGGGGTTTAACTATGGCTACACCTTC. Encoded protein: CASSHQGFNYGYTF.

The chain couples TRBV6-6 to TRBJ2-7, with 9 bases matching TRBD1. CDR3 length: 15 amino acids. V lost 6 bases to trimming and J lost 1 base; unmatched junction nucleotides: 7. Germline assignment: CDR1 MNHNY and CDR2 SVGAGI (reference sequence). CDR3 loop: CASRITGGRSYEQYF. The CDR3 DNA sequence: TGTGCCAGCAGGATCACAGGGGGCCGGTCCTACGAGCAGTACTTC.

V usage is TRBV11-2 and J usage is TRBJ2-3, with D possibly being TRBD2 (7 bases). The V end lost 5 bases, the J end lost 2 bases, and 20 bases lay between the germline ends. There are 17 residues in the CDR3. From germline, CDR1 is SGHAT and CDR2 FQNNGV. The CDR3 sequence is CASSLEIGGGHTDTQYF. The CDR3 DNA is TGTGCCAGCAGCCTGGAGATTGGCGGGGGACACACAGATACGCAGTATTTT.

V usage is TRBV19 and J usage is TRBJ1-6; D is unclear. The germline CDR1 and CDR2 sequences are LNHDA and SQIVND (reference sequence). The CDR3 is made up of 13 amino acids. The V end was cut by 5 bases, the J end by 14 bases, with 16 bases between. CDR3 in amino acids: CASSEWPARTLHF. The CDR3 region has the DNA TGTGCCAGTAGTGAGTGGCCTGCGAGGACCCTCCACTTT. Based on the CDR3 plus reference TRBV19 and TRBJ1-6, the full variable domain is DGGITQSPKYLFRKEGQNVTLSCEQNLNHDAMYWYRQDPGQGLRLIYYSQIVNDFQKGDIAEGYSVSREKKESFPLTVTSAQKNPTAFYLCASSEWPARTLHFGNGTRLTVT.

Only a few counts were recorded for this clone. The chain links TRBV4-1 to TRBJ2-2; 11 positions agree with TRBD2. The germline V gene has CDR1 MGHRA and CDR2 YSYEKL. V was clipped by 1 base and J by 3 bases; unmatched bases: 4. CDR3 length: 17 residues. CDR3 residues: CASSQGGTSGHTGELFF. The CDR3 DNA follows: TGCGCCAGCAGCCAAGGAGGGACTAGCGGACACACCGGGGAGCTGTTTTTT.

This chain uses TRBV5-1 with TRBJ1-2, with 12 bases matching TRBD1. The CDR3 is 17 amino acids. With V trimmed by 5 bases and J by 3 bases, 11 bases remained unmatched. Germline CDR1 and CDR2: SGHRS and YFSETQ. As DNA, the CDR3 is TGCGCCAGCAGAAATTTTGGGACAGGGGGCTTGGACTATGGCTACACCTTC. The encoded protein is CASRNFGTGGLDYGYTF.

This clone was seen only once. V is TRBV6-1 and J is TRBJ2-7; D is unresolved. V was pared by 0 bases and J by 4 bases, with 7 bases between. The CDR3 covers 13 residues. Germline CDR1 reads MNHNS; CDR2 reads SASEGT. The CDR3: CASSEAGHYEQYF. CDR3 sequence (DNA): TGTGCCAGCAGTGAAGCTGGGCATTACGAGCAGTACTTC.

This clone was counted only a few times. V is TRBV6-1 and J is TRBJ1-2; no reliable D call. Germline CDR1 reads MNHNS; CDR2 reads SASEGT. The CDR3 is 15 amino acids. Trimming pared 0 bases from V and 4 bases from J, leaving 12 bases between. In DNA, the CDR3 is TGTGCCAGCAGTGAAGCTCCCGGGATCTTCTATGGCTACACCTTC. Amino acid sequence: CASSEAPGIFYGYTF.

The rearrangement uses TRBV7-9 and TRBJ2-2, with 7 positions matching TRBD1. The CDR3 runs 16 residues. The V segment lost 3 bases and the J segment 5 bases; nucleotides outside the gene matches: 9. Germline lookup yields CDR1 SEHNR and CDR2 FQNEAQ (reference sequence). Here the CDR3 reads CASSFTGVVGTGELFF. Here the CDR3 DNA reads TGTGCCAGCAGCTTCACAGGGGTTGTGGGAACCGGGGAGCTGTTTTTT.

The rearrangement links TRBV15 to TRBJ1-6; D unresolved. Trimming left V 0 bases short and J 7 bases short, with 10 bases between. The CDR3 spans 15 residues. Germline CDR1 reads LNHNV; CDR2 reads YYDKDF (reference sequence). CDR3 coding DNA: TGTGCCACCAGCAGAGATCTGGAGGGCAATTCACCCCTCCACTTT. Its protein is CATSRDLEGNSPLHF.

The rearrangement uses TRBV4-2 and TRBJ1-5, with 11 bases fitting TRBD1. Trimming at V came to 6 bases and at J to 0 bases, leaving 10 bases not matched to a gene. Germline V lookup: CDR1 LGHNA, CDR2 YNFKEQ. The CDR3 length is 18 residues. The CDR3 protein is CASSHPTGTGGSNQPQHF. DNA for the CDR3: TGTGCCAGCAGTCACCCGACCGGGACAGGGGGTAGCAATCAGCCCCAGCATTTT.

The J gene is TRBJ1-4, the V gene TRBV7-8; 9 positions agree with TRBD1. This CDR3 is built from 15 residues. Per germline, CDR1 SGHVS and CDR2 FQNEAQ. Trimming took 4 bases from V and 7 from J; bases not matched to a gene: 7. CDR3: CASSSRGTGSEKLFF. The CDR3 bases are TGTGCCAGCAGCTCTCGGGGGACAGGGAGTGAAAAACTGTTTTTT.